Listed here is a single T cell receptor (beta chain). This CDR3 comprises 14 residues. The germline V gene encodes CDR1 SQVTM and CDR2 ANQGSEA. V shed 7 bases and J 4 bases; nucleotides not matched to a gene: 10. The data derive from a study of T cell responses to AZD1222 COVID-19 vaccine. Profiling relied on immunoSEQ multiplex PCR, and the TCRdb table lists in-frame clones only, not all of them. The profile shows roughly 120,000 clones, around 83% of them singletons. This sequence originates from an adult who received the AZD1222 COVID-19 vaccine. This specimen was peripheral blood, taken 28 days after the second AZD1222 dose. The chain links TRBV29-1 to TRBJ2-5; 9 bases are shared with TRBD1. CDR3 loop: CSAEATGGGETQYF. DNA of the CDR3: TGCAGCGCCGAAGCCACAGGGGGCGGAGAGACCCAGTACTTC. Variable domain in full (rest from reference TRBV29-1 and TRBJ2-5): SAVISQKPSRDICQRGTSLTIQCQVDSQVTMMFWYRQQPGQSLTLIATANQGSEATYESGFVIDKFPISRPNLTFSTLTVSNMSPEDSSIYLCSAEATGGGETQYFGPGTRLLVL.